This entry lists 27 T cell receptor beta chains sequenced from one sample in a study of cytomegalovirus exposure and HLA in healthy donors. Both 60 Vbeta primers and 13 Jbeta primers went into the PCR. Using immunoSEQ multiplex PCR, the repertoire was profiled, and TCRdb retains in-frame clones only, with some absent. The table has roughly 200,000 clones, 65% to 90% seen once. The source material was PBMCs. The receptor source for this set is a woman aged 50 to 65 in good health and CMV-seronegative.

This clone came up once. The V call is TRBV5-1, the J call TRBJ1-1, with D uncertain. Germline CDR1 is SGHRS and CDR2 is YFSETQ. V lost 0 bases and J 0 bases, leaving 12 bases between the germline ends. The CDR3 runs to 16 residues. CDR3 sequence reads: CASSLELGRLNTEAFF. The CDR3 DNA follows: TGCGCCAGCAGCTTGGAGTTGGGCAGGTTGAACACTGAAGCTTTCTTT.

V is TRBV6-1 and J is TRBJ2-5; TRBD1 is a possible D gene (5 bases). The assigned J gene may be wrong: the sequence end matches TRBJ2-7 better. This CDR3 spans 15 amino acids. Germline CDR1 is MNHNS and CDR2 is SASEGT. Here the CDR3 DNA reads TGTGCCAGCAGTGAAGGCCAGCTGGGGCTCGCCGAGCAGTACTTC. Translated, it gives CASSEGQLGLAEQYF.

The genes are TRBV11-3 and TRBJ1-1; no clear D. The V gene's germline CDR1 is SGHNT and CDR2 YENEEA. The CDR3 has 13 amino acids. Trimming removed 3 bases at V and 1 base at J, with 6 bases between. The chain's CDR3 is CASSFGGNTEAFF. CDR3 coding DNA: TGTGCCAGCAGCTTCGGCGGGAACACTGAAGCTTTCTTT. The full variable domain, in which reference TRBV11-3 and TRBJ1-1 provide the parts outside the CDR3, is EAGVVQSPRYKIIEKKQPVAFWCNPISGHNTLYWYLQNLGQGPELLIRYENEEAVDDSQLPKDRFSAERLKGVDSTLKIQPAELGDSAVYLCASSFGGNTEAFFGQGTRLTVV.

The chain couples TRBV21-1 to TRBJ2-7; the tabulated D call, TRBD1, remains unverified against the DNA. TRBV21-1 is a pseudogene. CDR3 size: 14 residues. CDR3 in DNA: TGTGCCAGCAGCCTAGGGGGACAGACCTACGAGCAGTACTTC. Protein product: CASSLGGQTYEQYF.

V gene TRBV30 combines with J gene TRBJ2-7; 10 bases match TRBD2. This CDR3 is 18 amino acids long. Germline V gives CDR1 GTSNPN, CDR2 SVGIG (reference sequence). After removal of 5 bases from V and 3 bases from J, the junction contained 19 bases not matched to a gene. CDR3 in DNA: TGTGCCTGGGGGCGAAAACCAATGACTAGCGGGCGACTCTACGAGCAGTACTTC. It codes for CAWGRKPMTSGRLYEQYF. Variable domain in full (rest from reference TRBV30 and TRBJ2-7): SQTIHQWPATLVQPVGSPLSLECTVEGTSNPNLYWYRQAAGRGLQLLFYSVGIGQISSEVPQNLSASRPQDRQFILSSKKLLLSDSGFYLCAWGRKPMTSGRLYEQYFGPGTRLTVT.

This sequence joins TRBV19 and TRBJ1-5; 7 bases agree with TRBD1. The CDR3 is made up of 15 amino acids. CDR1 and CDR2 (germline): LNHDA, SQIVND (reference sequence). J gave up 2 bases and V 1 base, and 2 bases lay outside the gene matches. The CDR3 DNA reads as TGTGCCAGTAGTATAGGCCAGGGGGGCAATCAGCCCCAGCATTTT. Residues: CASSIGQGGNQPQHF.

The chain has TRBV5-6 and TRBJ2-5; D not certain. This CDR3 region has 15 residues. Germline lookup yields CDR1 SGHDT and CDR2 YYEEEE. The V gene lost 0 bases and the J gene lost 2 bases, with 11 bases spanning the gap. The CDR3 DNA sequence: TGTGCCAGCAGCTTGGGTCCCACAGAACAAGAGACCCAGTACTTC. Its translation: CASSLGPTEQETQYF.

As to this clone: The same CDR3 arises from other DNA sequences in this sample as well. The V and J genes are TRBV27 and TRBJ1-2, with TRBD1 matching over 10 bases. The trim removed 9 bases at V and 4 bases at J, leaving 5 bases unmatched. This CDR3 comprises 13 residues. Germline-derived CDR1 and CDR2 are MNHEY and SMNVEV (reference sequence). The CDR3 DNA reads TGTGCCAGTAGGAGGACAGGGGGCTATGGCTACACCTTC. Its protein is CASRRTGGYGYTF.

V usage is TRBV7-9 and J usage is TRBJ1-3; maybe TRBD1 (6 bases). CDR3 length: 15 amino acids. From germline, CDR1 is SEHNR and CDR2 FQNEAQ (reference sequence). V was pared by 3 bases and J by 4 bases, with 13 bases between. The CDR3 reads CASSLTSRGGNTIYF. In DNA, the CDR3 is TGTGCCAGCAGCTTGACGTCCAGGGGAGGAAACACCATATATTTT.

The gene calls are TRBV19 and TRBJ1-1, with TRBD1 matching over 7 bases. The junction had 11 bases not matched to a gene; V was cut back by 5 bases and J by 5 bases. The germline gives CDR1 LNHDA, CDR2 SQIVND (reference sequence). The CDR3 has 15 amino acids. The CDR3 DNA follows: TGTGCCAGTAGTCTTTCTTCAGGGGGAAGGACTGAAGCTTTCTTT. It codes for CASSLSSGGRTEAFF.

CDR3 nucleotide sequence: TGTGCCAGCAGTCCTCAGGGACAGGGCACTAACTATGGCTACACCTTC. Encoded protein: CASSPQGQGTNYGYTF. The rearrangement links TRBV27 to TRBJ1-2; 9 nucleotides line up with TRBD1. The CDR3 loop spans 16 amino acids. The germline V gene has CDR1 MNHEY and CDR2 SMNVEV (reference sequence). After removal of 5 bases from V and 0 bases from J, the junction contained 7 bases not matched to a gene.

The chain is built from TRBV7-2 and TRBJ2-1; 9 bases line up with TRBD2. Germline values: CDR1 SGHTA, CDR2 FQGNSA. The CDR3 loop spans 14 amino acids. In nucleotides, the CDR3 is TGTGCAGGGGGGGCGGGAGGGCAGGTGGCTGAGCAGTTCTTC. Its translation is CAGGAGGQVAEQFF.

A note on this clone: At the DNA level, this CDR3 is encoded by other sequences in the same sample as well. V is TRBV20-1 and J is TRBJ2-5; D uncertain. Trimming cost V 3 bases and J 4 bases, with 3 bases left between them. The CDR3 length is 10 residues. Germline assignment: CDR1 DFQATT and CDR2 SNEGSKA (reference sequence). The DNA of the CDR3 is TGCAGTGCTAGGAGAGAGACCCAGTACTTC. Translation gives CSARRETQYF.

The chain couples TRBV29-1 to TRBJ2-7; D perhaps matches TRBD1 (5 bases). V lost 6 bases and J 2 bases, leaving 26 bases between the germline ends. This CDR3 spans 17 amino acids. The germline CDR1 and CDR2 sequences are SQVTM and ANQGSEA. CDR3 sequence (DNA): TGCAGCGTCACCAGTCGGGCAGGGTTGCTTCCCACCTACGAGCAGTACTTC. Translation gives CSVTSRAGLLPTYEQYF.

V usage is TRBV7-9 and J usage is TRBJ1-2; 7 nucleotides align to TRBD1. Germline CDR1 SEHNR, CDR2 FQNEAQ (reference sequence). The CDR3 length is 16 residues. Trimming removed 5 bases from V and 0 bases from J; junction bases left unmatched: 9. CDR3 DNA sequence: TGTGCCAGCAGCCCCCCGCAGGGGGAAGCTAACTATGGCTACACCTTC. Protein product: CASSPPQGEANYGYTF.

The chain has TRBV9 and TRBJ2-2, with 7 positions matching TRBD1. Germline CDR1 is SGDLS and CDR2 is YYNGEE. The CDR3 has 15 residues. J lost 8 bases, V lost 0 bases, and 7 bases had no gene match. CDR3 DNA sequence: TGTGCCAGCAGCGTAGCAGAGGGGGCTGTTGGGGAGCTGTTTTTT. Translation: CASSVAEGAVGELFF.

The V call is TRBV5-1, the J call TRBJ2-3; TRBD2 matches 14 bases. The CDR3 length is 17 residues. CDR1 is SGHRS and CDR2 is YFSETQ in the germline V gene. J was trimmed by 2 bases and V by 2 bases; bases with no gene match: 4. In nucleotides, the CDR3 is TGCGCCAGCAGCTTTGGACTAGCGGGAGGTATCACAGATACGCAGTATTTT. It codes for CASSFGLAGGITDTQYF. The whole variable domain, remainder taken from reference TRBV5-1 and TRBJ2-3, is KAGVTQTPRYLIKTRGQQVTLSCSPISGHRSVSWYQQTPGQGLQFLFEYFSETQRNKGNFPGRFSGRQFSNSRSEMNVSTLELGDSALYLCASSFGLAGGITDTQYFGPGTRLTVL.

The gene calls are TRBV5-1 and TRBJ2-5; 8 nucleotides match TRBD2. The germline V gene has CDR1 SGHRS and CDR2 YFSETQ. The CDR3 extends over 14 amino acids. V gave up 2 bases and J gave up 5 bases; unmatched junction bases: 5. The CDR3 DNA reads TGCGCCAGCAGCTTTCGCGGGAGGAAGGAGACCCAGTACTTC. Its protein is CASSFRGRKETQYF.

The V and J genes are TRBV11-2 and TRBJ1-4, with D perhaps TRBD1 (5 bases). Germline CDR1 SGHAT, CDR2 FQNNGV. The length of the CDR3 is 15 residues. The ends were cut back, 4 bases at V and 5 bases at J, with 14 bases in the middle. The CDR3 nucleotides are TGTGCCAGCAGCTCACAACCGGGACTAAATGAAAAACTGTTTTTT. This translates into CASSSQPGLNEKLFF. The full variable domain, completed using reference TRBV11-2 and TRBJ1-4, is EAGVAQSPRYKIIEKRQSVAFWCNPISGHATLYWYQQILGQGPKLLIQFQNNGVVDDSQLPKDRFSAERLKGVDSTLKIQPAKLEDSAVYLCASSSQPGLNEKLFFGSGTQLSVL.

This clone came up once. This chain connects TRBV6-6 to TRBJ2-5; the D gene is possibly TRBD2 (6 bases). The germline V gene has CDR1 MNHNY and CDR2 SVGAGI (reference sequence). Trimming took 6 bases from V and 4 from J, leaving 12 bases between them. This CDR3 has 13 residues. The CDR3 protein is CASSQAGRETQYF. In nucleotides, the CDR3 is TGTGCCAGCAGCCAGGCGGGACGAGAGACCCAGTACTTC.

The genes are TRBV7-8 and TRBJ2-5; D might be TRBD2 (6 bases). The tail of the sequence fits TRBJ2-7 better, so the J call may be wrong. The CDR3 length is 14 residues. Germline CDR1 SGHVS, CDR2 FQNEAQ. CDR3 nucleotide sequence: TGTGCCAGCAGCTTAGGGGGGAGGACCTACGAGCAGTACTTC. It encodes CASSLGGRTYEQYF.

The chain combines TRBV28 with TRBJ2-6; 9 nucleotides match TRBD1. Germline-derived CDR1 and CDR2 are MDHEN and SYDVKM. The CDR3 runs to 19 residues. Trimming cost V 7 bases and J 2 bases; bases outside gene matches: 15. CDR3: CASNNPPGQGPTGANVLTF. The DNA of the CDR3 is TGTGCCAGCAACAATCCGCCGGGACAGGGACCAACTGGGGCCAACGTCCTGACTTTC.

The gene calls are TRBV27 and TRBJ2-2; weak D call: TRBD2 (6 bases). V was shortened by 2 bases and J by 3 bases, with 22 bases between the two germline ends. Germline V gene sequence: CDR1 MNHEY, CDR2 SMNVEV (reference sequence). The CDR3 covers 19 residues. The DNA of the CDR3 is TGTGCCAGCAGTTTAGTCCCCCCTTACTATGGCGGGGACACCGGGGAGCTGTTTTTT. This translates into CASSLVPPYYGGDTGELFF.

The rearrangement joins TRBV5-1 to TRBJ2-2; 7 nucleotides line up with TRBD1. Germline CDR1 reads SGHRS; CDR2 reads YFSETQ. There are 15 residues in the CDR3. V lost 4 bases and J lost 1; bases outside the gene matches: 4. The CDR3: CASSIRQGNTGELFF. DNA of the CDR3: TGCGCCAGCAGCATAAGACAGGGGAACACCGGGGAGCTGTTTTTT.

The count of this clone is one. V gene TRBV29-1 combines with J gene TRBJ2-1, with TRBD1 matching 12 bases. The germline gives CDR1 SQVTM, CDR2 ANQGSEA. The CDR3 extends over 16 amino acids. The V segment lost 7 bases and the J segment 7 bases; nucleotides outside the gene matches: 14. Here the CDR3 DNA reads TGCAGCGCTTTCGTAAGTCGGGACAGGGGGCATAATGAGCAGTTCTTC. It yields the protein CSAFVSRDRGHNEQFF.

The chain carries TRBV27 and TRBJ2-7, with TRBD2 as a possible D gene (5 bases). CDR1 and CDR2 (germline): MNHEY, SMNVEV (reference sequence). Trimming pared 4 bases from V and 7 bases from J, leaving 14 bases between. This CDR3 has 13 amino acids. The CDR3 DNA follows: TGTGCCAGCAGTTCCGGACTCTCTCGGGAGCAGTACTTC. Translating gives CASSSGLSREQYF.

The V gene is TRBV18, the J gene TRBJ2-3; no firm D call. CDR3 size: 12 residues. CDR1 KGHSH and CDR2 LQKENI come from the germline V gene. Trimming took 5 bases from V and 3 from J, leaving 6 bases between them. CDR3 sequence (DNA): TGTGCCAGCTCAAGAGTAACAGATACGCAGTATTTT. It encodes CASSRVTDTQYF.